The rows below give T cell receptor beta chains drawn from one sample of a study of blood T cell repertoires in COVID-19. The method was immunoSEQ multiplex PCR; TCRdb's version includes in-frame clones alone and lacks a portion of them. The table has 250,000 to 300,000 clones, approximately 85% seen once. The sample consisted of PBMCs or T cells enriched from blood (not recorded which). Receptor source: a woman between 25 and 40 years old who had recovered from COVID-19. Each CDR3 is given without its conserved first and last residue.

j_gene	v_gene	CDR3aa
TRBJ2-1	TRBV19	ASSTWGLAGNEQF
TRBJ1-6	TRBV4-1	ASSHRDTSVVVNSPLH
TRBJ1-5	TRBV25-1	AVGGSQPQH
TRBJ2-7	TRBV5-4	ASSSRTGNYEQY
TRBJ2-1	TRBV7-8	ATRDSRVNEQF
TRBJ1-2	TRBV7-9	ASSFPPANYGYT
TRBJ2-2	TRBV27	ASSLSRADRYTGELF
TRBJ2-1	TRBV5-1	ASSRREVSYNEQF
TRBJ2-1	TRBV29-1	SGGTSINEQF
TRBJ1-6	TRBV28	ASSLDHRVYRNSPLH
TRBJ2-3	TRBV3-1/TRBV3-2	ASSQDLSGSGADTQY
TRBJ2-2	TRBV19	ASSGQTGELF
TRBJ2-1	TRBV6-5	ASRTSGTVYNEQF
TRBJ1-1	TRBV9	ASSVGGEVEAF
TRBJ1-1	TRBV18	ASSPPGRPNTEAF
TRBJ2-7	TRBV5-1	ASSFDGGQAQY
TRBJ2-3	TRBV7-3	ASSIDRVDTQY
TRBJ2-1	TRBV19	ASSKSGSPSNEQF
TRBJ1-5	TRBV19	ASMHFAGVRDQPQH
TRBJ1-2	TRBV2	ASSHRDRGLVDYGYT
TRBJ1-1	TRBV7-3	ASSLTRQRMNTEAF
TRBJ1-4	TRBV28	ASTVQGPNEKLF
TRBJ2-3	TRBV24-1	ATSKSGTDTQY